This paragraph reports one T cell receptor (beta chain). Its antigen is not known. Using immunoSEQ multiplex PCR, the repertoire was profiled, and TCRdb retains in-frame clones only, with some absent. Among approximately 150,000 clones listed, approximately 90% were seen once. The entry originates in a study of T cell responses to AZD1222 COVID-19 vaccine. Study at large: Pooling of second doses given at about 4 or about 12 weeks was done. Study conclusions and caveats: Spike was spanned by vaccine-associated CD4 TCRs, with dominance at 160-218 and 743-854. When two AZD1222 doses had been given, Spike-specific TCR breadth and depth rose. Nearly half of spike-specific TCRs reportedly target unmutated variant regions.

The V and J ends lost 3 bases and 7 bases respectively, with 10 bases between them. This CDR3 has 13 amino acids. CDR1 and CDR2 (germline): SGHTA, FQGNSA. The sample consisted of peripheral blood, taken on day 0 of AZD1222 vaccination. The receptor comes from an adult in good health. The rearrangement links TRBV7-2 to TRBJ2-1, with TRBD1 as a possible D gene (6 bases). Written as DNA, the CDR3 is TGTGCCAGCAGCTTGGACAGAAAAAATGAGCAGTTCTTC. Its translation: CASSLDRKNEQFF.